This TCR beta chain derives from a study of T-cell reconstitution after alpha-beta-depleted transplantation in children. This clonotype was seen ten or more times. Antigen unknown. TCRbeta library construction was performed incorporating unique molecular identifiers. Each CDR3 protein gets one entry after TCRdb re-called the PCR reads with MiXCR. Among fewer than 450,000 distinct CDR3 sequences listed, 15% to 20% were seen once. Study results and caveats: Newly produced T cells mostly accounted for T-cell counts and diversity one year post-transplant. Alpha-beta T cells about two months after transplant reportedly derived from several hundred expanded graft clones. Elevated TCRbeta diversity at day 60 was traced, in some patients, to surviving recipient T cells and thymic progenitors.

This receptor was obtained from a male patient under 10 years old who had a stem cell transplant for acute lymphoblastic leukemia, so the T cells may come from the graft donor. This material consisted of PBMCs, mostly from graft donor cells, taken 360 days after TCRalphabeta/CD19-depleted stem cell transplant.

The CDR3 DNA sequence: TGCGCCAGCAGCTTTCTTGCCTTAGGGATGGCGGACACTGAAGCTTTCTTT. Translating gives CASSFLALGMADTEAFF. This chain uses TRBV5-1 with TRBJ1-1, with D hard to call. Looked up from germline, CDR1 is SGHRS and CDR2 is YFSETQ. V lost 2 bases and J lost 3, with 20 bases in between. This CDR3 has 17 residues.